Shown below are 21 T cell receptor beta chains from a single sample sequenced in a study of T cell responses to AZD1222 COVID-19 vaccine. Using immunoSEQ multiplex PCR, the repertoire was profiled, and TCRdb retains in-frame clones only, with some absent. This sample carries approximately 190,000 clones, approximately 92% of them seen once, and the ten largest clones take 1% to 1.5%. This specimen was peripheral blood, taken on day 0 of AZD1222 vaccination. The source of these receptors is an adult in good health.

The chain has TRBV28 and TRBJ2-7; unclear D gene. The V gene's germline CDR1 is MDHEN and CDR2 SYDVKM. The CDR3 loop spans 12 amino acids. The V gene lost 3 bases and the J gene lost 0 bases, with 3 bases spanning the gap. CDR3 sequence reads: CASSLDSYEQYF. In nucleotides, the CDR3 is TGTGCCAGCAGTTTGGACTCCTACGAGCAGTACTTC.

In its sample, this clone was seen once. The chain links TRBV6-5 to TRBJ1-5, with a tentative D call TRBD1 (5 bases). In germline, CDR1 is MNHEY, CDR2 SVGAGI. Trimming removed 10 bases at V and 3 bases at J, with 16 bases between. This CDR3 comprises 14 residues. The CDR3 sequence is CATGHTLHNQPQHF. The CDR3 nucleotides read TGTGCCACAGGACATACCTTACACAATCAGCCCCAGCATTTT.

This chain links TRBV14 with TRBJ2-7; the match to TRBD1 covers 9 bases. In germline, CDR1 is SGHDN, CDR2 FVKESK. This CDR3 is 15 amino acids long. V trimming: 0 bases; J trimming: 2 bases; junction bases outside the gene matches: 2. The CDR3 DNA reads TGTGCCAGCAGCCAAGAAACAGGGGGCCCCTACGAGCAGTACTTC. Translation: CASSQETGGPYEQYF.

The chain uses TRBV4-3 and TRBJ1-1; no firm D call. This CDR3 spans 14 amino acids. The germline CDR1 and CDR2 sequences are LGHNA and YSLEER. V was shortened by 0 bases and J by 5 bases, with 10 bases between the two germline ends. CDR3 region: CASSQDRGWTEAFF. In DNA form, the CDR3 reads TGCGCCAGCAGCCAAGATCGGGGATGGACTGAAGCTTTCTTT.

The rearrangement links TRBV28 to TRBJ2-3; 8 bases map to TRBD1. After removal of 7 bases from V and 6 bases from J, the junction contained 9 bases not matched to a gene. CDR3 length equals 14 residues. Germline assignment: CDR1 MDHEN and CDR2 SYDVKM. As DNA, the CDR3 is TGTGCCAGCAACACGGACAGGGAAAGTGATACGCAGTATTTT. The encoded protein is CASNTDRESDTQYF.

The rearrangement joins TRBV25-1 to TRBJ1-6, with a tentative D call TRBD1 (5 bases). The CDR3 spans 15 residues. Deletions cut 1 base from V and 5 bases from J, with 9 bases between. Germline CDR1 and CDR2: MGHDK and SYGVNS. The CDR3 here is CASSESGPNNSPLHF. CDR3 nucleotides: TGTGCCAGCAGTGAATCGGGACCTAATAATTCACCCCTCCACTTT.

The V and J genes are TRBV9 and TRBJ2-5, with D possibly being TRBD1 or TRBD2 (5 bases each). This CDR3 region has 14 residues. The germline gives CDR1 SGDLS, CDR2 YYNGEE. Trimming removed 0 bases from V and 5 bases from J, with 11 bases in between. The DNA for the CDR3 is TGTGCCAGCAGCGTAGTAGCCCGGGGCGAGACCCAGTACTTC. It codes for CASSVVARGETQYF.

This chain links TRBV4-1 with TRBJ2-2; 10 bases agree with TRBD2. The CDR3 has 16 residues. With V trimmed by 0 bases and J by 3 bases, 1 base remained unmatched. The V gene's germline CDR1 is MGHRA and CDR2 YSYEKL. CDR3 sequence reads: CASSQESGGDTGELFF. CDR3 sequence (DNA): TGCGCCAGCAGCCAAGAGAGCGGGGGGGACACCGGGGAGCTGTTTTTT.

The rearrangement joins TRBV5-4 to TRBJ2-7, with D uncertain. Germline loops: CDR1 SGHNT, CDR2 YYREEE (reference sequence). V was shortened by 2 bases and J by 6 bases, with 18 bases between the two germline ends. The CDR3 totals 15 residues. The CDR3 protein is CASSLPGSRIGEQYF. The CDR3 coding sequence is TGTGCCAGCAGCTTACCGGGCTCCCGCATAGGCGAGCAGTACTTC. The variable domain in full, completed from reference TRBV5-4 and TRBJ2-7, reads ETGVTQSPTHLIKTRGQQVTLRCSSQSGHNTVSWYQQALGQGPQFIFQYYREEENGRGNFPPRFSGLQFPNYSSELNVNALELDDSALYLCASSLPGSRIGEQYFGPGTRLTVT.

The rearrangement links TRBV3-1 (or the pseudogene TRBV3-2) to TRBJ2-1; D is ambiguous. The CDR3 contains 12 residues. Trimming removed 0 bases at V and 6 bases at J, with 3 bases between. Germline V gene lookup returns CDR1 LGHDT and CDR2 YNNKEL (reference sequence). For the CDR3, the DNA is TGTGCCAGCAGCCAAGACCTCAATGAGCAGTTCTTC. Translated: CASSQDLNEQFF.

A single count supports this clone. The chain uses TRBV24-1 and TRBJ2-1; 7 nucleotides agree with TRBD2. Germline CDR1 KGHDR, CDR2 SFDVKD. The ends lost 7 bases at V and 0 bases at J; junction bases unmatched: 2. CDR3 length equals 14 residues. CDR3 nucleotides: TGTGCCACCAGACCGGGGGGCTCCTACAATGAGCAGTTCTTC. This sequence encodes CATRPGGSYNEQFF.

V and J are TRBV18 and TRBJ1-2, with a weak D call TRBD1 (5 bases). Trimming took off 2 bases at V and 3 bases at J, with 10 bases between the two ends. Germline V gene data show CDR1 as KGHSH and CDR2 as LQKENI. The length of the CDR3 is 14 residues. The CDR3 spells CASSPIGGDYGYTF. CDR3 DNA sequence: TGTGCCAGCTCACCAATCGGGGGGGACTATGGCTACACCTTC.

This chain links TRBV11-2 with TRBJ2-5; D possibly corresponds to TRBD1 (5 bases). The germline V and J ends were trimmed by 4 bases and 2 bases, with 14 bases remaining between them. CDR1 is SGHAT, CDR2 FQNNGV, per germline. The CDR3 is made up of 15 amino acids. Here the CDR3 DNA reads TGTGCCAGCAGCTCCCAGGGTTTTACGCAAGAGACCCAGTACTTC. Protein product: CASSSQGFTQETQYF.

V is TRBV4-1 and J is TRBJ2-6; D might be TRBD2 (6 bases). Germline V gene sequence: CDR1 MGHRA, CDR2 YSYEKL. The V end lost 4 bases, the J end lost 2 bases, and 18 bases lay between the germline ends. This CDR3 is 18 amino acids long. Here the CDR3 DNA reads TGCGCCAGCAGCCCCCGTGAGGGAGGAGGGGCTGGGGCCAACGTCCTGACTTTC. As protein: CASSPREGGGAGANVLTF.

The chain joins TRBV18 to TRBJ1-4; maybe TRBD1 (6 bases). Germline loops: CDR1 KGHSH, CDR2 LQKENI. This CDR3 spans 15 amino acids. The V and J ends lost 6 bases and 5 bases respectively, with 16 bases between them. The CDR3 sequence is CASSPPGGYNEKLFF. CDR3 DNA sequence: TGTGCCAGCTCCCCCCCGGGGGGCTACAATGAAAAACTGTTTTTT.

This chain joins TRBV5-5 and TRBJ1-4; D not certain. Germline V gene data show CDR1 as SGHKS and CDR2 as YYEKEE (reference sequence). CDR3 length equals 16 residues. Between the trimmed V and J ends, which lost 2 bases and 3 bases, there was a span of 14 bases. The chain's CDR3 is CASSFLGAVPNEKLFF. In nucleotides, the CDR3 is TGTGCCAGCAGCTTCCTGGGCGCGGTCCCTAATGAAAAACTGTTTTTT.

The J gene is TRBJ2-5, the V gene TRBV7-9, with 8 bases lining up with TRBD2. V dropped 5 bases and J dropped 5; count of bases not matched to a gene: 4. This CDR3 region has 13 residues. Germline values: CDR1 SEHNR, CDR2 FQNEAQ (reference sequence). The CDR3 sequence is CASSPGGFETQYF. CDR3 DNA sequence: TGTGCCAGCAGCCCGGGAGGGTTTGAGACCCAGTACTTC.

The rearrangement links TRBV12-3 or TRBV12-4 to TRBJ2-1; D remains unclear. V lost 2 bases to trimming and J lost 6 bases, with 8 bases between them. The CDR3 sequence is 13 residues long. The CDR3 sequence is CASSLSVFNEQFF. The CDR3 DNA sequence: TGTGCCAGCAGTTTATCAGTGTTCAATGAGCAGTTCTTC.

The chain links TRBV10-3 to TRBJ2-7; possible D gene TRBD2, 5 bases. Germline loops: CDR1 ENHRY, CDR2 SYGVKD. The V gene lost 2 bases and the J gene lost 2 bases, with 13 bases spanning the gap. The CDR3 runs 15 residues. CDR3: CAISETSAGTYEQYF. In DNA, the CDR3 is TGTGCCATCAGTGAGACGTCCGCCGGGACCTACGAGCAGTACTTC.

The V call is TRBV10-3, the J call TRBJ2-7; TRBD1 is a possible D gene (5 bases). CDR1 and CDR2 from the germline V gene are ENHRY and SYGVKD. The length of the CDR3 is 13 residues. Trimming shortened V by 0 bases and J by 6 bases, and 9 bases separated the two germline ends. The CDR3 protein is CAISESRVPEQYF. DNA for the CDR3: TGTGCCATCAGTGAGTCCAGGGTTCCCGAGCAGTACTTC.

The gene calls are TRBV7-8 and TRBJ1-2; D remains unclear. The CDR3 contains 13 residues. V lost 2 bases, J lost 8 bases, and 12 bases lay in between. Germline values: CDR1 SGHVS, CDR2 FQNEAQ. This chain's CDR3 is CASSLRWANGYTF. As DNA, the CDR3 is TGTGCCAGCAGCTTAAGATGGGCAAACGGCTACACCTTC.